Given below is one T cell receptor (beta chain) in context. This specimen comes from a study of shared clonotypes between healthy human individuals. The authors' processing: Without quality scores, immunoSEQ junctional reads could not be filtered like full-length reads. Some clones are missing from TCRdb's copy, which holds only in-frame ones; the method was immunoSEQ multiplex PCR. V and J calls and clone size follow that table, whereas D and trimming were derived from the DNA. The sample consists of over a million clones, around 97% of them appearing once. This TCR was sampled from a man aged 30 to 45 in good health. Sample: naive CD4+ T cells sorted from blood. This sample's subset: CD45RA+ positively selected.

For the CDR3, the DNA is TGTGCCAGCAGCACGGTAGCTAGCGGGAAGCTACCATTCGCCTACGAGCAGTACTTC. Its protein is CASSTVASGKLPFAYEQYF. The chain recombines TRBV7-8 with TRBJ2-7; 9 nucleotides align to TRBD2. Germline V lookup: CDR1 SGHVS, CDR2 FQNEAQ. Germline trimming cut 5 bases from V and 2 bases from J; bases unmatched to any gene: 19. The CDR3 length is 19 residues.